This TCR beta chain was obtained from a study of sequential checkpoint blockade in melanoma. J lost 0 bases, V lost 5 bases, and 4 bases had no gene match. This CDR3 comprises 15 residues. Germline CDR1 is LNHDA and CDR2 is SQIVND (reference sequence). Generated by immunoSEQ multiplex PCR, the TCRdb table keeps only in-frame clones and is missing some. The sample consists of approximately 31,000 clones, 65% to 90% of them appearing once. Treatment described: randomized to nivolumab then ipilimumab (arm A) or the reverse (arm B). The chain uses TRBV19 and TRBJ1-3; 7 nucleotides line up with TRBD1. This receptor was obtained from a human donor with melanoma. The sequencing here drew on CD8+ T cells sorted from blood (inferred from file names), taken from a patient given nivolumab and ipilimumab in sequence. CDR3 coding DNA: TGTGCCAGTAGTCCGTGGGACAGCTCTGGAAACACCATATATTTT. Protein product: CASSPWDSSGNTIYF.